The clone carrying this T cell receptor beta chain was seen a single time. The target antigen is unknown. The data are from a study of Ad26.COV2.S vaccination and SARS-CoV-2 variants. Across the study: Within the COV1001 Ad26.COV2.S trial arm, the donor was enrolled. The vaccine Ad26.COV2.S was put into the muscle once, or twice with 56 days between.

TCRdb's table, derived via immunoSEQ multiplex PCR, lists solely in-frame clones and lacks some. The sample consists of 300,000 to 350,000 clones, 75% to 90% of them appearing once. Trimming left V 4 bases short and J 2 bases short, with 7 bases between. CDR1 and CDR2 from the germline V gene are SGHTA and FQGNSA. The CDR3 runs 13 residues. Study observations and caveats: Substantial breadth was reported for post-vaccination spike-specific CD8+ and CD4+ T cells.

Treatment here: roughly 20 received Ad26.COV2.S at low or high dose, single or two shots; about 5 received placebo; per-sample allocation not given. At day 63 after the first vaccine or placebo injection, samples were drawn. It was Wuhan-strain SARS-CoV-2 spike that the Ad26 vaccine vector expressed. The chain is built from TRBV7-2 and TRBJ2-3; D ambiguous. This material consisted of peripheral blood, taken in a trial of Ad26.COV2.S vaccine versus placebo. The receptor's source is a person between 18 and 65 years old who received the Ad26.COV2.S COVID-19 vaccine or a placebo. The CDR3, as DNA: TGTGCCAGCAGCTCCAGAGTCACAGATACGCAGTATTTT. Translated: CASSSRVTDTQYF.